This TCR beta chain was sequenced in a study of blood T cell repertoires in COVID-19. Study information: COVID-19 samples from acute and convalescent phases originated in the United States, Italy and Spain. T cells, B-cell-depleted T cells, or PBMCs supplied cDNA or gDNA.

Patients at the Seattle site were enrolled during active infection and followed longitudinally. In the original analysis: Amplification from reference gene primers served as the basis for estimated nucleated cell counts. Profiled with immunoSEQ multiplex PCR; TCRdb holds only in-frame clones, not every one. The DNA gave D and trimming, while V, J and clone size come from that table. The sample yields approximately 500,000 clones, around nine tenths seen once. Trimming at V came to 3 bases and at J to 5 bases, leaving 11 bases not matched to a gene. The CDR3 contains 17 residues. V and J are TRBV5-3 and TRBJ2-1; 10 bases map to TRBD2. TRBV5-3 belongs to the ORF category, with a function that is uncertain. Sequencing was done on a sample of peripheral blood. The receptor comes from a woman in her forties or fifties with COVID-19, enrolled during active disease. The CDR3 sequence: CARSSTGTSAVDNEQFF. The CDR3 DNA reads TGTGCCAGAAGCTCTACCGGGACTAGCGCGGTTGACAATGAGCAGTTCTTC.